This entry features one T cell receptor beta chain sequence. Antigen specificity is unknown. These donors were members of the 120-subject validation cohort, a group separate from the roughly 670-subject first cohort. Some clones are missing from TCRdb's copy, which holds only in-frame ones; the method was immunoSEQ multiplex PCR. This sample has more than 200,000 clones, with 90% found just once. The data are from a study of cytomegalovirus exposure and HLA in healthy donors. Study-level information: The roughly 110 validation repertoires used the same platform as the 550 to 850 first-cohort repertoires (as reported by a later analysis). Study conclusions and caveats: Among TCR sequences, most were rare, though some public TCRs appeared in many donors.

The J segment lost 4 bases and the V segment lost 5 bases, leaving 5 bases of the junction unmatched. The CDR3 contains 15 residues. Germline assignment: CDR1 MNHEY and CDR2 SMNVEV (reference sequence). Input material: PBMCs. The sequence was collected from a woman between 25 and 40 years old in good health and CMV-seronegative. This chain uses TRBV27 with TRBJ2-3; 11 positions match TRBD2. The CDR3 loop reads CASSLLAGAADTQYF. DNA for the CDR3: TGTGCCAGCAGTCTACTAGCGGGAGCGGCAGATACGCAGTATTTT.